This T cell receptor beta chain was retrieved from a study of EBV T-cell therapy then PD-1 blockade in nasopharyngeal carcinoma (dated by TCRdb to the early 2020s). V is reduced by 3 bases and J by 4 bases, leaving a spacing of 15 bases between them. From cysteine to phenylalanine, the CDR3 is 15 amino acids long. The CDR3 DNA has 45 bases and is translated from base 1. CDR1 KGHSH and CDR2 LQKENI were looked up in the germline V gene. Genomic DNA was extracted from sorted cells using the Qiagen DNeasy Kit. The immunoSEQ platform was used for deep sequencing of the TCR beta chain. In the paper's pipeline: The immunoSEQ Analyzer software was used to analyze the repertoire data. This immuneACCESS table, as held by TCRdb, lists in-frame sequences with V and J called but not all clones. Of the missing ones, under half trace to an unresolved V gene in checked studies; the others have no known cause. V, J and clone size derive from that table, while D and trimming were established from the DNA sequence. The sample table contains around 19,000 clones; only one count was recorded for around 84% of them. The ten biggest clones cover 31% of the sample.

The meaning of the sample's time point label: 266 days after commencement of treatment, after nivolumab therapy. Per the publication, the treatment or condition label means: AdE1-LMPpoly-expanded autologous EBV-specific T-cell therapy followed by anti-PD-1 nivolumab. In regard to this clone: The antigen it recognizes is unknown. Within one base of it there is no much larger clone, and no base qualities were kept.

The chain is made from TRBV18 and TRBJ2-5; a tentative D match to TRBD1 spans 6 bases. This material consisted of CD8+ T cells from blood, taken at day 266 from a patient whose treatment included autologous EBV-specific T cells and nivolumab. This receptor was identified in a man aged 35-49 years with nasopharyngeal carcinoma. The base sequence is TGTGCCAGCTCACCCACAGGGTCCCCCCGAGAGACCCAGTACTTC. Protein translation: CASSPTGSPRETQYF.